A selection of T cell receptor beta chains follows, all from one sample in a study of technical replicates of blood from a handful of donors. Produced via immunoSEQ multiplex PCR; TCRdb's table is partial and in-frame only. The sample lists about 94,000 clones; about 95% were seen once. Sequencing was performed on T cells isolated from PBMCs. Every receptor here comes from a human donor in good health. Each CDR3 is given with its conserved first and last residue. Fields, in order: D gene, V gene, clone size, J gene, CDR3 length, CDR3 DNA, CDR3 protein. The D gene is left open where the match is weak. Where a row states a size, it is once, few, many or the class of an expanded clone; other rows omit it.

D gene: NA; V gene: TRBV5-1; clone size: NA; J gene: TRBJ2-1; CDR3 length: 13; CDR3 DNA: TGCGCCAGCAGCCCGAACCCCGGGATTGAGCAGTTCTTC; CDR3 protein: CASSPNPGIEQFF
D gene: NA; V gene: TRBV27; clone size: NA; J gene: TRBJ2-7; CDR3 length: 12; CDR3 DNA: TGTGCCAGCAGTTTAGCAGGGAGGGAGCAGTACTTC; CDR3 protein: CASSLAGREQYF
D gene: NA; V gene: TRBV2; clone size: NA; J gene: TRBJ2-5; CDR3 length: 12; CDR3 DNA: TGTGCCACCGACGTGGGCCAAGAGACCCAGCACTTC; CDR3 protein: CATDVGQETQHF
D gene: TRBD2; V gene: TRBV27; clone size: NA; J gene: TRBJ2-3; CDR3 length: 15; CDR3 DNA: TGTGCCAGCAGTCCAAAGACTAGCGAGGCAGATACGCAGTATTTT; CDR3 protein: CASSPKTSEADTQYF
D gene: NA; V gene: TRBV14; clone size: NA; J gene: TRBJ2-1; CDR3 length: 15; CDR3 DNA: TGTGCCAGCAGCCAAGATCAGGGCCGGCCAGGTGAGCAGTTCTTC; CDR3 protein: CASSQDQGRPGEQFF
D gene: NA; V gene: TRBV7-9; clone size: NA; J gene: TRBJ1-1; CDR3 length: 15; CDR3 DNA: TGTGCCAGCAGCTTAGGGGGCAGTTTGAACACTGAAGCTTTCTTT; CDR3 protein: CASSLGGSLNTEAFF
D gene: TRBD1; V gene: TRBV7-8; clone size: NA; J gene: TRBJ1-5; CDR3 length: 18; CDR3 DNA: TGTGCCAGCAGCTTAGGCTACAGGGGGAAGATGGGCAATCAGCCCCAGCATTTT; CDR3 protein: CASSLGYRGKMGNQPQHF
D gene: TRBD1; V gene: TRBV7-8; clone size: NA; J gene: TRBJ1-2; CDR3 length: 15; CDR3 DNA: TGTGCCAGCTCCCCCCCGGGACAGGGAACCTATGGCTACACCTTC; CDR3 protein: CASSPPGQGTYGYTF
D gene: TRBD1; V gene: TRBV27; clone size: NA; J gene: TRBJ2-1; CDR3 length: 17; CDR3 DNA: TGTGCCAGCAGTGGGTTGGGCGGACAGGGGGCCTACAATGAGCAGTTCTTC; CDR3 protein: CASSGLGGQGAYNEQFF
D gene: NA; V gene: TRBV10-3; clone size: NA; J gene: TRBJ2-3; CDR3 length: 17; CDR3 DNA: TGTGCCATCAGTGAGTCGACAAATACTCCTGGCACAGATACGCAGTATTTT; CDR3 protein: CAISESTNTPGTDTQYF
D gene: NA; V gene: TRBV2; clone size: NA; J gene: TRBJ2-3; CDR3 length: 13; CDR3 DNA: TGTGCCAGCAACCCCGGGAGTACAGATACGCAGTATTTT; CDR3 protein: CASNPGSTDTQYF
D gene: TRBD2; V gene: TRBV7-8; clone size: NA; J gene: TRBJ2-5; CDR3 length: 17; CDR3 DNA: TGTGCCAGCAGCTCCATAAGGCGGGGGAGATATGGAGAGACCCAGTACTTC; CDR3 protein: CASSSIRRGRYGETQYF
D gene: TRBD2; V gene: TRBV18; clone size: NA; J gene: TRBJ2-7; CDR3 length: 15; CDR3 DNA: TGTGCCAGCTCACTCCTAGCGGGAGCGACCTACGAGCAGTACTTC; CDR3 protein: CASSLLAGATYEQYF
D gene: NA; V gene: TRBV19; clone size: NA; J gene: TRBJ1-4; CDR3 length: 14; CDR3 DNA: TGTGCCAGTAAAATCAACAGCGGCGTTGAAAAACTGTTTTTT; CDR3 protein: CASKINSGVEKLFF
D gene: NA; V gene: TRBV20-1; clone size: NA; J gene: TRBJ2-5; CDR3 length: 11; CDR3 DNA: TGCAGTGCTAGAGTTGAGGAGACCCAGTACTTC; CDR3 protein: CSARVEETQYF
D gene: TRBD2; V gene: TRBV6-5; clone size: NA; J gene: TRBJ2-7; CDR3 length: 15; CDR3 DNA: TGTGCCAGCAGCACTCTAGCGGGAGGCGTCTACGAGCAGTACTTC; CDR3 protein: CASSTLAGGVYEQYF
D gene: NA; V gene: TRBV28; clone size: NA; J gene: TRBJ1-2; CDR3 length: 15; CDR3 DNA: TGTGCCAGCAGTGTCCCCCAGCGGGATAACTATGGCTACACCTTC; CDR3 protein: CASSVPQRDNYGYTF
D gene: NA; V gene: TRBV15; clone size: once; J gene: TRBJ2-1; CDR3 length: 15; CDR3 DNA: TGTGCCACCAGCAGAGGTGGGCAGTCCTACAATGAGCAGTTCTTC; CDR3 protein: CATSRGGQSYNEQFF
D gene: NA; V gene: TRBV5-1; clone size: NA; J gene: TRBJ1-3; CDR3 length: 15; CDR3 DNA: TGCGCCAGCAGCTTGGGCCCTATATCCGGAAACACCATATATTTT; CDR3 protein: CASSLGPISGNTIYF
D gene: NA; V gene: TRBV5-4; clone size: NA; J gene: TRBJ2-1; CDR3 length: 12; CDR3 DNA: TGTGCCAGCAGCGGAGGAACAGGGCCCCAGTTCTTC; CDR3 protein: CASSGGTGPQFF
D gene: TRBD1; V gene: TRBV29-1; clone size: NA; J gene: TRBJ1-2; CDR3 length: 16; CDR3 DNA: TGCAGCGCTGTAGGGGGCGGACGTCTTCCGACTTATGGCTACACCTTC; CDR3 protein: CSAVGGGRLPTYGYTF
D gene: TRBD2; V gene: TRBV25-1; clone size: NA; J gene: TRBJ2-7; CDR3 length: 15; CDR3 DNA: TGTGCCAGCAGTGCCTCGACTAGCGGGGACAACGAGCAGTACTTC; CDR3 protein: CASSASTSGDNEQYF
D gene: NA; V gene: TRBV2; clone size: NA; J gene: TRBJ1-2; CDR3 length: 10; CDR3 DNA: TGTGCCAGCAGTACTGACAGGCCTCACTTC; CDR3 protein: CASSTDRPHF
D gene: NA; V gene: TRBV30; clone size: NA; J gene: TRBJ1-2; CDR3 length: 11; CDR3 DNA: TGTGCCTGGAGTACGGGGTATGGCTACACCTTC; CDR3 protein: CAWSTGYGYTF
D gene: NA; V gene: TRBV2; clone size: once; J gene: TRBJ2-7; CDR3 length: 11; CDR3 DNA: TGTGCCTGCAGGGTCTCCTACGAGCAGTACTTC; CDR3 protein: CACRVSYEQYF
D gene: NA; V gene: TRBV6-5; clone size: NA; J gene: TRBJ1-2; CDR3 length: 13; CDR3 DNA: TGTGCCAGCGGAACAGGGATGCCTTATGGCTACACCTTC; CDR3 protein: CASGTGMPYGYTF
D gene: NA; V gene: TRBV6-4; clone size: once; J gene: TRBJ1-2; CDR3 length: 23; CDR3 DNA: TGTGCCAGCAGTGACTCCCCTACGTCCCTCCAAACTTGTCGACAGCATAAGCACTATGGCTACACCTTC; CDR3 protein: CASSDSPTSLQTCRQHKHYGYTF
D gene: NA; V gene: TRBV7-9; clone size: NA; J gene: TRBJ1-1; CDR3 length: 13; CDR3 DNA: TGTGCCAGCAGCTTCGCCGGGGGGACTGAAGCTTTCTTT; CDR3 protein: CASSFAGGTEAFF
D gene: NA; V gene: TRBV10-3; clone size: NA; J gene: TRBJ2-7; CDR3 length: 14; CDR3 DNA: TGTGCCATCACTCCCCATCCAGGCGTCTACGAGCAGTACTTC; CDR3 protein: CAITPHPGVYEQYF
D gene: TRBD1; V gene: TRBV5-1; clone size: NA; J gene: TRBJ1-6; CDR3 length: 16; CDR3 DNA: TGCGCCAGCAGCTTGGCTGCAGGGGGCTTGAATTCACCCCTCCACTTT; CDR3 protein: CASSLAAGGLNSPLHF
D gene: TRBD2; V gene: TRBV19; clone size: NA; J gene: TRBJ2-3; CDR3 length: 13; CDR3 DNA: TGTGCCAGTTCTAGCGGGAGGACAGATACGCAGTATTTT; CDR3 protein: CASSSGRTDTQYF
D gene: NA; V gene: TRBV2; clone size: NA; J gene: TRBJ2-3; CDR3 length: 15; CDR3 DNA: TGTGCCATCCAGAGGGACTCGCACAGGGGAGATACGCAGTATTTT; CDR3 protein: CAIQRDSHRGDTQYF
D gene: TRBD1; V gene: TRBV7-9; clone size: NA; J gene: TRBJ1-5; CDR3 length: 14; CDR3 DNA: TGTGCCAGCAGTTCCGGGACAGGGTCGCAGCCCCAGCATTTT; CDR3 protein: CASSSGTGSQPQHF
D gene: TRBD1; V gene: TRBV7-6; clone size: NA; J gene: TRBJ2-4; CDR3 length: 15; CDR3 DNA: TGTGCCAGCAGCTTATCGGGACAGGGGGCTCCCATTCAGTACTTC; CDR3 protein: CASSLSGQGAPIQYF
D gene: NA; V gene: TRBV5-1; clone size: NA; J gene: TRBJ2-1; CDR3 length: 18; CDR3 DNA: TGCGCCAGCAGCCCATACTTCGGAGGGGCATTTAGTTACAATGAGCAGTTCTTC; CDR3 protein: CASSPYFGGAFSYNEQFF
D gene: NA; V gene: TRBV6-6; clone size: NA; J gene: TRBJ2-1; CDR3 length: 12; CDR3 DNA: TGTGCCAGCAGTGCCACGCTAAATGAGCAGTTCTTC; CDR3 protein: CASSATLNEQFF
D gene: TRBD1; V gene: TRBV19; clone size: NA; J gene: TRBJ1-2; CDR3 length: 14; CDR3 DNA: TGTGCCAGTAGTACCCGGGACAGGAACTATGGCTACACCTTC; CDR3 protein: CASSTRDRNYGYTF
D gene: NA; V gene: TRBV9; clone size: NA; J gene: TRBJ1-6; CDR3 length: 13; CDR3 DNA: TGTGCCAGCACATACAGGGTGGGATCACCCCTCCACTTT; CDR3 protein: CASTYRVGSPLHF
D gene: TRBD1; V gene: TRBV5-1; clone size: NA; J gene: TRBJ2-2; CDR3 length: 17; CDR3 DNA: TGCGCCAGCAGCTTGGGGACAGGTTCTCCATACACCGGGGAGCTGTTTTTT; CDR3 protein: CASSLGTGSPYTGELFF
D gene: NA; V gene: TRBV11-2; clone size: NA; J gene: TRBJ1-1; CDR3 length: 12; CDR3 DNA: TGTGCCAGCAGCTGGGTGAGGAGTGAAGCTTTCTTT; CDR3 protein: CASSWVRSEAFF